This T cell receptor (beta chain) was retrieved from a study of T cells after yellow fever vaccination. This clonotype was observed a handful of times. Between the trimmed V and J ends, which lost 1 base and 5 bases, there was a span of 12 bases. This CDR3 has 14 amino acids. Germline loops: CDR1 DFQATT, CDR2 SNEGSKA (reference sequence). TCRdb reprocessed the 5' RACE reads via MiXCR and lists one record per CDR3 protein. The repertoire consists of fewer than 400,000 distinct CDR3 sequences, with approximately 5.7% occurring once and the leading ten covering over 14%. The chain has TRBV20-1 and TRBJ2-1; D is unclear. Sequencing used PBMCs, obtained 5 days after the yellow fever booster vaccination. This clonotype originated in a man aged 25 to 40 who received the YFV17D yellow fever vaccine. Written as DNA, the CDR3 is TGCAGTGCTAGAGGTCCCGCCGGACACAATGAGCAGTTCTTC. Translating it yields CSARGPAGHNEQFF.